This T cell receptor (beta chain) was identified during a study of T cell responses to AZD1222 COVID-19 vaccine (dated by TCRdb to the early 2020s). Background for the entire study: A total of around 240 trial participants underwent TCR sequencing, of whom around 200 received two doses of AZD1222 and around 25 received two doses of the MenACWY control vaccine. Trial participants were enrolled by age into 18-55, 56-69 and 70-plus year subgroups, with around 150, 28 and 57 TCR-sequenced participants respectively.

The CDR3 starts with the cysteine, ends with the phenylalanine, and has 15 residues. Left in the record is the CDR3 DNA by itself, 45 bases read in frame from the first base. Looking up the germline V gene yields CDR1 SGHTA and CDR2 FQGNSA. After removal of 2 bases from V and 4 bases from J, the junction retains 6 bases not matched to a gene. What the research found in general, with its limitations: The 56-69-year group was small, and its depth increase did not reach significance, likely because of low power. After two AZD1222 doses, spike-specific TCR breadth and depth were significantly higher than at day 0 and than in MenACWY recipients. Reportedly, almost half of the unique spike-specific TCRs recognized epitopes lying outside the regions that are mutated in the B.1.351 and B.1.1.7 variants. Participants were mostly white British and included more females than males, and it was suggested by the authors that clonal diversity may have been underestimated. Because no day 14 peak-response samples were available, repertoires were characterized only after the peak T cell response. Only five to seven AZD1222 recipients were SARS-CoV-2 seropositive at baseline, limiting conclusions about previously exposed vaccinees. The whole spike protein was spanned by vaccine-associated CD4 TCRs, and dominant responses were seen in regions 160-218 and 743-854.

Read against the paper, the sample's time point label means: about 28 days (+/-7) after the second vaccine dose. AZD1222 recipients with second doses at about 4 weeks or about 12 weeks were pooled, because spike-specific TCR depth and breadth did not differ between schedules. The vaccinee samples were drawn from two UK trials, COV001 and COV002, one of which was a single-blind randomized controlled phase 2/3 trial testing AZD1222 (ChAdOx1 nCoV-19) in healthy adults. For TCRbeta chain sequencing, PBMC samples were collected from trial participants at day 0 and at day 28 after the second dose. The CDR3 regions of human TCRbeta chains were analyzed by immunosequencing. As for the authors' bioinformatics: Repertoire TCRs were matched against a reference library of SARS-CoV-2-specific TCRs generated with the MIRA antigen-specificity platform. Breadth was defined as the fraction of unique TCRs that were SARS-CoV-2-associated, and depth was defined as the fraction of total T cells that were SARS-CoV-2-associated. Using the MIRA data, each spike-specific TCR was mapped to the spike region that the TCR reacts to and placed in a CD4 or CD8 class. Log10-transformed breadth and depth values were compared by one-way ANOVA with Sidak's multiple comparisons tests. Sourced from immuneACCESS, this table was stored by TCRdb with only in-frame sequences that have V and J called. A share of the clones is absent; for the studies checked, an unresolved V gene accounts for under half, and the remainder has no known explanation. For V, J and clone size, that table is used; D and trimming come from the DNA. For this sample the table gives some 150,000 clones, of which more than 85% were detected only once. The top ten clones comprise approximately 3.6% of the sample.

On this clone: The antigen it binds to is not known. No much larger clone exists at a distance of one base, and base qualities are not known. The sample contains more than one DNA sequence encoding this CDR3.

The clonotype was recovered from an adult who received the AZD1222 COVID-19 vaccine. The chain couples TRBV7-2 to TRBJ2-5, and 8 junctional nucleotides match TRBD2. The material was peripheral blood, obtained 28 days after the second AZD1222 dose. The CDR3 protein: CASSLPTGGVETQYF. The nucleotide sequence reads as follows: TGTGCCAGCAGCTTACCAACCGGGGGGGTAGAGACCCAGTACTTC.